This is a list of T cell receptor beta chains from one sample in a study of T-cell memory formation after mild COVID-19. TCRdb reprocessed the 5' RACE reads with MiXCR, giving one entry per CDR3 protein. This table has a few hundred thousand distinct CDR3 sequences, more than 20% appearing once. Sequencing was carried out using PBMCs or a T cell subset sorted from them (not recorded which). These receptors were taken from an adult woman who had mild COVID-19 (a few samples of this study predate the infection). Cell type and time point are not known. The CDR3 runs from the conserved cysteine through the conserved F or W. D genes are given only for firm matches. Where a row states a size, it is once, few, many or the class of an expanded clone; other rows omit it.

16,.,TRBV7-9,.,TRBJ1-4,TGTGCCAGCAGCCCCCGGTACGTCACAGGAAATGAAAAACTGTTTTTT,CASSPRYVTGNEKLFF
16,TRBD2,TRBV27,.,TRBJ2-7,TGTGCCAGCAGTTTCATGCGGGAGGGCGCCTCCTACGAGCAGTACTTC,CASSFMREGASYEQYF
18,TRBD1,TRBV12-3/TRBV12-4,few,TRBJ2-3,TGTGCCAGCGGCCACACCCTATTAACGGGACAGCCCACAGATACGCAGTATTTT,CASGHTLLTGQPTDTQYF
15,TRBD1,TRBV6-6,few,TRBJ2-1,TGTGCCAGCAGGGCCGGGACAGCAAGGGGGAATGAGCAGTTCTTC,CASRAGTARGNEQFF
12,.,TRBV29-1,.,TRBJ2-4,TGCAGCGCTAGGACAGACCCAAACATTCAGTACTTC,CSARTDPNIQYF
14,TRBD2,TRBV6-1,.,TRBJ2-5,TGTGCCAGCAAGGCTAGCGGGGCTTTGGAGACCCAGTACTTC,CASKASGALETQYF
15,.,TRBV5-6,.,TRBJ2-3,TGTGCCAGCAGCTTCCTTGCGGAGGGGACAGATACGCAGTATTTT,CASSFLAEGTDTQYF
13,TRBD2,TRBV24-1,few,TRBJ2-1,TGTGCCACTTATGGAGCGGGAGACCATGAGCAGTTCTTC,CATYGAGDHEQFF
14,TRBD2,TRBV6-2/TRBV6-3,few,TRBJ2-3,TGTGCCAGCAGGCGGGGGGGCCGTGTAGATACGCAGTATTTT,CASRRGGRVDTQYF
14,.,TRBV29-1,.,TRBJ1-2,TGCAGCGTTGAGAGCACTACAGACAACTATGGCTACACCTTC,CSVESTTDNYGYTF
12,.,TRBV13,few,TRBJ1-1,TGTGCCAGCAGCCAGGCGGGGGGCGAAGCTTTCTTT,CASSQAGGEAFF
14,TRBD1,TRBV7-9,once,TRBJ2-5,TGTGCCAGCAGACACAACAGGGGTCGAGAGACCCAGTACTTC,CASRHNRGRETQYF
18,TRBD1,TRBV24-1,.,TRBJ1-4,TGTGCCACCAGTGAGGCCGGGACAGGGGGCGCATTGGGCGAAAAACTGTTTTTT,CATSEAGTGGALGEKLFF
14,TRBD1,TRBV4-1,few,TRBJ2-7,TGCGCCAGCAGCCAGTGGACAGGGGATCACGAGCAGTACTTC,CASSQWTGDHEQYF
15,TRBD2,TRBV7-9,few,TRBJ2-3,TGTGCCAGCAGCTCGAGACTAGCGGGGACAGATACGCAGTATTTT,CASSSRLAGTDTQYF
14,.,TRBV5-1,few,TRBJ1-1,TGCGCCAGCAGCTTGCTCCTTTCGAACACTGAAGCTTTCTTT,CASSLLLSNTEAFF
14,.,TRBV7-2,.,TRBJ1-1,TGTGCCAGCAGCTCTTACAGGGAGTTCACTGAAGCTTTCTTT,CASSSYREFTEAFF
13,.,TRBV28,few,TRBJ2-3,TGTGCCAGCAGTAGCCAGCCCACAGATACGCAGTATTTT,CASSSQPTDTQYF
12,.,TRBV7-9,.,TRBJ1-6,TGTGCCAGCCAAGGGGTAGTTTCACCCCTCCACTTT,CASQGVVSPLHF
16,.,TRBV7-2,.,TRBJ1-5,TGTGCCAGCAGCCGAGGGCGTGGGGGGAGCAATCAGCCCAAGCATTTT,CASSRGRGGSNQPKHF
14,TRBD1,TRBV7-3,.,TRBJ1-2,TGTGCCAGCAGCTCTACAGGGGGCTTAATTGGCTACACCTTC,CASSSTGGLIGYTF
15,.,TRBV19,.,TRBJ2-7,TGTGCCAGTAGTCCGGACAGATTCAGCTCCTACGAGCAGTACTTC,CASSPDRFSSYEQYF
15,.,TRBV3-1,few,TRBJ2-6,TGTGCCAGCAGCCCGGGCCTCGATGGGGCCAACGTCCTGACTTTC,CASSPGLDGANVLTF
15,TRBD1,TRBV20-1,many,TRBJ2-7,TGCAGTGCCGAACCGAGGGACAGGGGGTTCGGCGAGCAGTACTTC,CSAEPRDRGFGEQYF
17,.,TRBV4-3,.,TRBJ2-2,TGCGCCAGCAGCCAAGATAGCCAGGGAGGCCCCGCCGGGGAGCTGTTTTTT,CASSQDSQGGPAGELFF
13,.,TRBV20-1,.,TRBJ1-1,TGCAGTGCGGACCGTACTATAGTCACTGAAGCTTTCTTT,CSADRTIVTEAFF